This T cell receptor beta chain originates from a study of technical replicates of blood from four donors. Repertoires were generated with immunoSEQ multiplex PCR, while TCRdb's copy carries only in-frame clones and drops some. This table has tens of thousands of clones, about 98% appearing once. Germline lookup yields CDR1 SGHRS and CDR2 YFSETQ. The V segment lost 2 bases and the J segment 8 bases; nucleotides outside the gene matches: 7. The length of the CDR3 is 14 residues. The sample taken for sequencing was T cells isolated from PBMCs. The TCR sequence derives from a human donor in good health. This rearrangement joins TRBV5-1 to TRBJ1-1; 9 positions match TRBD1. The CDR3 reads CASSFNPGQGEAFF. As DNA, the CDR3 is TGCGCCAGCAGCTTCAATCCGGGACAGGGAGAAGCTTTCTTT.